What follows is one TCR beta chain and its context. The authors prepared the TCRbeta library with unique molecular identifiers. TCRdb itself ran the PCR reads through MiXCR, one entry per CDR3 protein. The sample includes about 980,000 distinct CDR3 sequences, about 29% of them seen just once. This sample stems from a study of T-cell reconstitution after alpha-beta-depleted transplantation in children. The ends were cut back, 2 bases at V and 4 bases at J, with 15 bases in the middle. This CDR3 contains 15 residues. The chain is built from TRBV12-3 or TRBV12-4 and TRBJ2-7; perhaps TRBD2 as D (5 bases). This material consisted of PBMCs, mostly from graft donor cells, taken 360 days after TCRalphabeta/CD19-depleted stem cell transplant. The sequence was collected from a boy under two years old who had a stem cell transplant for SCID, so the T cells may come from the graft donor. CDR3 protein: CASSLWGSEGYEQYF. DNA of the CDR3: TGTGCCAGCAGTTTATGGGGTAGTGAGGGTTACGAGCAGTACTTC.